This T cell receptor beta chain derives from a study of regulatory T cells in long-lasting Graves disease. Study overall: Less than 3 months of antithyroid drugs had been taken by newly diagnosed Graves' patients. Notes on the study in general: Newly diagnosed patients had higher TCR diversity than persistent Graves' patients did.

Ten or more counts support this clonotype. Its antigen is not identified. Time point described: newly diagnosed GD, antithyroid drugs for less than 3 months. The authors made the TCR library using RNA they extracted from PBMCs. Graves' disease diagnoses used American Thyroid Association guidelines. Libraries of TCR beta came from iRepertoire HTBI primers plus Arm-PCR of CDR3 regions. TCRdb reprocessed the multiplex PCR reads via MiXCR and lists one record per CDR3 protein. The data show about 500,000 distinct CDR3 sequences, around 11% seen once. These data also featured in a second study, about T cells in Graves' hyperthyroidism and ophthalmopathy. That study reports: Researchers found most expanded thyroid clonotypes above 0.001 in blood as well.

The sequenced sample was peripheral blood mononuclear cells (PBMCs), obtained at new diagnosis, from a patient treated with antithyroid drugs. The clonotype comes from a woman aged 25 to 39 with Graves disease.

The CDR3 DNA follows: TGTGCCAGTAGTACCCGACAGGGAGGGACTGAAGCTTTCTTT. Protein sequence: CASSTRQGGTEAFF. The chain uses TRBV19 and TRBJ1-1; 7 nucleotides align to TRBD1. J gave up 5 bases and V 4 bases, and 7 bases lay outside the gene matches. CDR3 size: 14 residues. CDR1 and CDR2 from the germline V gene are LNHDA and SQIVND (reference sequence).